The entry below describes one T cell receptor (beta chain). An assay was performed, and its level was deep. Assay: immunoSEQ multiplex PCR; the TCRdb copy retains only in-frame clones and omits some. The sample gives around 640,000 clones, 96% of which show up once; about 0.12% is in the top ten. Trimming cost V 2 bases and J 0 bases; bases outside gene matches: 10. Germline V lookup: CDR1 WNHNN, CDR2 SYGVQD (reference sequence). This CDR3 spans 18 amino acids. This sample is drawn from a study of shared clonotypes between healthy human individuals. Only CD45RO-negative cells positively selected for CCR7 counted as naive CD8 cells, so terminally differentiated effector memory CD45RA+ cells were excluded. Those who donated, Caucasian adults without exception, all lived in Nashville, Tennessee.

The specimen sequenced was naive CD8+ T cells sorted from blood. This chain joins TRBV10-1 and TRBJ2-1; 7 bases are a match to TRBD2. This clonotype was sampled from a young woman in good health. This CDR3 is CASSERSTGGSSYNEQFF. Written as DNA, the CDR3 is TGCGCCAGCAGTGAGAGGTCTACGGGGGGAAGCTCCTACAATGAGCAGTTCTTC.